This T cell receptor (beta chain) was obtained from a study of T cell changes during pregnancy in multiple sclerosis. This clone was picked up a small number of times. The table came from immunoSEQ multiplex PCR; TCRdb's copy has only in-frame clones and leaves some out. The profile shows over 30,000 clones, about nine tenths of them singletons. Source: CD4+ T cells from peripheral blood mononuclear cells, taken before pregnancy. The clonotype comes from a female donor with multiple sclerosis, enrolled in a pregnancy study.

This CDR3 reads CASSAGGGLAFF. In DNA form, the CDR3 reads TGTGCCAGCTCGGCAGGGGGCGGACTGGCTTTCTTT. The chain employs TRBV18 and TRBJ1-1; 8 nucleotides line up with TRBD1. This CDR3 spans 12 amino acids. CDR1 and CDR2 (germline): KGHSH, LQKENI. V was pared by 6 bases and J by 11 bases, with 8 bases of the junction left unmatched.